Here is one T cell receptor beta chain with its context. Germline-derived CDR1 and CDR2 are SGHRS and YFSETQ. This CDR3 is 14 amino acids long. V was pared by 3 bases and J by 3 bases, with 12 bases between. As handled by the study authors: Amplifying reference gene primers gave estimates of nucleated cell counts. Assay: immunoSEQ multiplex PCR; the TCRdb copy retains only in-frame clones and omits some. The V and J calls and clone size were taken over from that table, and D and trimming were inferred from the DNA. The table shows more than 120,000 clones, with roughly 89% occurring only once. The data were taken from a study of blood T cell repertoires in COVID-19. For the study at large: PBMCs, B-cell-depleted T cells, or T cells provided the cDNA or gDNA that made up the material.

This sequence originates from a human donor in a cohort sampled during active COVID-19. The sample was peripheral blood. The chain has TRBV5-1 and TRBJ1-1; possibly TRBD1 for D (5 bases). CDR3 region: CASSWSGGDTEAFF. The CDR3 nucleotides read TGCGCCAGCAGCTGGTCGGGGGGAGACACTGAAGCTTTCTTT. Together with reference TRBV5-1 and TRBJ1-1, the CDR3 gives the full variable domain: KAGVTQTPRYLIKTRGQQVTLSCSPISGHRSVSWYQQTPGQGLQFLFEYFSETQRNKGNFPGRFSGRQFSNSRSEMNVSTLELGDSALYLCASSWSGGDTEAFFGQGTRLTVV.